The clone carrying this T cell receptor beta chain has a handful of counts. No antigen is known for it. This sample is part of a study of cytomegalovirus exposure and HLA in healthy donors. General study findings and limits: Sequencing artifact likely explains a cluster of highly shared sequence variants. Accurate prediction of HLA-A and HLA-B alleles (for most subjects) was reportedly achieved from TCR beta sequences.

The V gene's germline CDR1 is MNHNS and CDR2 SASEGT. The CDR3 is 14 amino acids. Deletions cut 10 bases from V and 3 bases from J, with 15 bases between. The PCR was carried out with 60 Vbeta primers and 13 Jbeta primers. Produced via immunoSEQ multiplex PCR; TCRdb's table is partial and in-frame only. The sample has 150,000 or so clones; roughly 80% are singletons. Source material: PBMCs. The TCR was taken from a man aged 35-49 years in good health and CMV-seropositive. The J gene is TRBJ1-4, the V gene TRBV6-1; TRBD1 is a possible D gene (5 bases). The CDR3 sequence is CAINRGTANEKLFF. As DNA, the CDR3 is TGTGCCATTAACCGCGGGACGGCTAATGAAAAACTGTTTTTT.